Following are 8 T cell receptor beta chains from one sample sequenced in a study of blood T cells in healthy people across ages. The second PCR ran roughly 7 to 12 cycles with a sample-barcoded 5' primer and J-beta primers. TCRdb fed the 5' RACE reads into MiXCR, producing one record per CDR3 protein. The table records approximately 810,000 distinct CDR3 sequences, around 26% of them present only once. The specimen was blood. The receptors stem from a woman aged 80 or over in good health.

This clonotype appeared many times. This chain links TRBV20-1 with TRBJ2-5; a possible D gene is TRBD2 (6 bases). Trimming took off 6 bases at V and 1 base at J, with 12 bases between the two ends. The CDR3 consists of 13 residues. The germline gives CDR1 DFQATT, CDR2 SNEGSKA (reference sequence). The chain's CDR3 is CSASRGTQETQYF. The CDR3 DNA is TGCAGTGCCTCTCGGGGGACCCAAGAGACCCAGTACTTC.

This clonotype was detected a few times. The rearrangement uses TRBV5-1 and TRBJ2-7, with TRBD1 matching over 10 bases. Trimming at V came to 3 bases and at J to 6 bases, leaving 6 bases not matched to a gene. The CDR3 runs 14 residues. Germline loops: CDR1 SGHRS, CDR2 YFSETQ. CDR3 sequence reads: CASSYGTGAREQYF. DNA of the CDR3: TGCGCCAGCAGCTATGGGACAGGGGCTCGCGAGCAGTACTTC.

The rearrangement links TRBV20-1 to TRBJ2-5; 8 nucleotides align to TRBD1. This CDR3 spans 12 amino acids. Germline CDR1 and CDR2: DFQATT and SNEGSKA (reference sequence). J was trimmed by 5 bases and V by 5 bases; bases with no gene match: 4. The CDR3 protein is CSAVNRGETQYF. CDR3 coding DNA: TGCAGTGCTGTGAACAGGGGGGAGACCCAGTACTTC.

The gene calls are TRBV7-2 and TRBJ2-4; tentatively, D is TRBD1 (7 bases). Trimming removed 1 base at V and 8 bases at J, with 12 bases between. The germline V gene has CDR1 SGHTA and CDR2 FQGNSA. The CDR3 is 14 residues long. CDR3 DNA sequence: TGTGCCAGCAGCTTAGGCGGAGGGGGCGACATTCAGTACTTC. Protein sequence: CASSLGGGGDIQYF. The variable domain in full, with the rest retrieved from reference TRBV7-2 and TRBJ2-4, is GAGVSQSPSNKVTEKGKDVELRCDPISGHTALYWYRQSLGQGLEFLIYFQGNSAPDKSGLPSDRFSAERTGGSVSTLTIQRTQQEDSAVYLCASSLGGGGDIQYFGAGTRLSVL.

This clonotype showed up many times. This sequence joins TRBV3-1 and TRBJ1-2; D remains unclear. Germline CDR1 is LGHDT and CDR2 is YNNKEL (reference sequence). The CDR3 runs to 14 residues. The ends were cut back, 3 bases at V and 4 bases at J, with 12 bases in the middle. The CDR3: CASSHPGVVYGYTF. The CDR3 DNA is TGTGCCAGCAGCCATCCCGGGGTTGTCTATGGCTACACCTTC. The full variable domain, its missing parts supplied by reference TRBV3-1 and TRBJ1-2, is DTAVSQTPKYLVTQMGNDKSIKCEQNLGHDTMYWYKQDSKKFLKIMFSYNNKELIINETVPNRFSPKSPDKAHLNLHINSLELGDSAVYFCASSHPGVVYGYTFGSGTRLTVV.

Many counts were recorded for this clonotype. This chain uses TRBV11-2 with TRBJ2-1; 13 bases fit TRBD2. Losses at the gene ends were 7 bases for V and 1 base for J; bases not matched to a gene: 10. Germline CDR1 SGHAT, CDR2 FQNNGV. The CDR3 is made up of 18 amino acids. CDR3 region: CASKTGTSGVVSYNEQFF. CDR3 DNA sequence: TGTGCCAGCAAAACCGGGACTAGCGGGGTGGTATCCTACAATGAGCAGTTCTTC.

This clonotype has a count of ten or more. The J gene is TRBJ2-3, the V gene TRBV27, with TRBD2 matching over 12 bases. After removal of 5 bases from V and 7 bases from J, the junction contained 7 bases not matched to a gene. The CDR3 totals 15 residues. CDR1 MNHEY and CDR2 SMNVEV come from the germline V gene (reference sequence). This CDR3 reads CASSKTSGGPHTQYF. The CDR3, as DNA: TGTGCCAGCAGTAAAACTAGCGGGGGGCCCCATACGCAGTATTTT.

CDR3 amino acids: CASSLPYRGREHYEQYF. DNA for the CDR3: TGTGCCAGCAGCCTCCCCTACAGGGGGAGGGAACACTACGAGCAGTACTTC. The chain employs TRBV11-2 and TRBJ2-5; TRBD1 might be the D (8 bases). The J call is in doubt because the DNA end fits TRBJ2-7 better. Per germline, CDR1 SGHAT and CDR2 FQNNGV. The CDR3 length is 17 residues.